These 27 T cell receptor beta chains were all obtained from the same sample, sequenced in a study of blood T cell repertoires in COVID-19. Profiled with immunoSEQ multiplex PCR; TCRdb holds only in-frame clones, not every one. The table includes 370,000 or so clones, more than 75% detected once. Sequenced material: peripheral blood. The receptors stem from a human donor with acute or convalescent COVID-19. The donor label of this sample is uncertain.

V usage is TRBV28 and J usage is TRBJ1-1; 7 nucleotides match TRBD1. Germline V gives CDR1 MDHEN, CDR2 SYDVKM. V shed 10 bases and J 0 bases; nucleotides not matched to a gene: 5. This CDR3 region has 13 residues. The CDR3 coding sequence is TGTGCCACACAGGGGAGAATGAACACTGAAGCTTTCTTT. As protein: CATQGRMNTEAFF.

V gene TRBV7-9 combines with J gene TRBJ2-7; 7 nucleotides align to TRBD1. CDR1 SEHNR and CDR2 FQNEAQ come from the germline V gene (reference sequence). V was clipped by 5 bases and J by 3 bases; unmatched bases: 10. This CDR3 spans 15 amino acids. The chain's CDR3 is CASSNRDRRYYEQYF. CDR3 bases: TGTGCCAGCAGCAATAGGGACAGACGATACTACGAGCAGTACTTC.

This clone came up once. The chain is built from TRBV2 and TRBJ2-3; possibly TRBD2 for D (5 bases). This CDR3 has 17 residues. V was cut by 3 bases and J by 2 bases, with 18 bases left in between. Germline values: CDR1 SNHLY, CDR2 FYNNEI. This chain's CDR3 is CASSDRSAGINTDTQYF. CDR3 in DNA: TGTGCCAGCAGTGATCGTAGCGCGGGTATAAACACAGATACGCAGTATTTT.

The V and J genes are TRBV7-9 and TRBJ2-7; 8 bases fit TRBD2. CDR3 length: 12 amino acids. The germline V gene has CDR1 SEHNR and CDR2 FQNEAQ (reference sequence). J was trimmed by 5 bases and V by 6 bases; bases with no gene match: 3. The CDR3 sequence: CASRSGSDEQYF. The CDR3 region has the DNA TGTGCCAGCAGGAGCGGGAGTGACGAGCAGTACTTC.

The chain has TRBV11-1 and TRBJ1-2, with 7 bases identical to TRBD1. Trimming removed 3 bases from V and 1 base from J; junction bases left unmatched: 5. The CDR3 extends over 15 amino acids. Germline V gives CDR1 SGHAT, CDR2 FQDESV (reference sequence). The CDR3 DNA reads as TGTGCCAGCAGCTTTGGAGACAGGGATAACTATGGCTACACCTTC. Translated, it gives CASSFGDRDNYGYTF.

The gene calls are TRBV7-2 and TRBJ2-7, with TRBD2 matching 10 bases. The germline CDR1 and CDR2 sequences are SGHTA and FQGNSA. This CDR3 is built from 18 residues. With 1 base clipped from V and 6 bases from J, the junction kept 15 bases outside the gene matches. The CDR3 DNA reads TGTGCCAGCAGCTTAGAGTTACGGGGTCTAGCGGGAGAGGGCGAGCAGTACTTC. The encoded protein is CASSLELRGLAGEGEQYF.

The chain recombines TRBV7-6 with TRBJ2-3; D remains ambiguous. Looked up from germline, CDR1 is SGHVS and CDR2 is FNYEAQ. V was pared by 3 bases and J by 0 bases, with 10 bases between. This CDR3 has 15 amino acids. The CDR3 region is CASSFPATSTDTQYF. Written as DNA, the CDR3 is TGTGCCAGCAGCTTCCCCGCGACTAGCACAGATACGCAGTATTTT.

The CDR3 here is CASSFRDRGSGYTF. CDR3 in DNA: TGTGCCAGCAGCTTCCGGGACAGGGGGTCTGGCTACACCTTC. The chain recombines TRBV7-2 with TRBJ1-2; TRBD1 matches at 11 bases. This CDR3 has 14 amino acids. CDR1 is SGHTA and CDR2 is FQGNSA in the germline V gene. V lost 3 bases to trimming and J lost 7 bases; unmatched junction nucleotides: 4.

The rearrangement links TRBV6-5 to TRBJ1-1; D is unresolved. Germline V gene data show CDR1 as MNHEY and CDR2 as SVGAGI. The length of the CDR3 is 11 residues. Trimming took off 5 bases at V and 4 bases at J, with 5 bases between the two ends. DNA for the CDR3: TGTGCCAGCAGTCCGTTCACTGAAGCTTTCTTT. The encoded protein is CASSPFTEAFF.

V usage is TRBV30 and J usage is TRBJ2-7; 8 nucleotides align to TRBD1. V shed 8 bases, J shed 2 bases, and the junction held 11 bases outside the gene matches. CDR1 GTSNPN and CDR2 SVGIG come from the germline V gene (reference sequence). The CDR3 sequence is 14 residues long. The CDR3 bases are TGTGCCCAACAATCAGGGGGCTTACCCTACGAGCAGTACTTC. As protein: CAQQSGGLPYEQYF.

This clone has just one count. The chain employs TRBV5-1 and TRBJ1-6; tentative D call: TRBD1 (6 bases). The CDR3 contains 15 residues. V was trimmed by 0 bases and J by 10 bases, leaving 14 bases between them. Germline V gene sequence: CDR1 SGHRS, CDR2 YFSETQ. CDR3 protein: CASSLEGGGRSPLHF. CDR3 nucleotides: TGCGCCAGCAGCTTGGAGGGGGGAGGGCGGTCACCCCTCCACTTT.

The chain joins TRBV10-3 to TRBJ1-5; D is uncertain. V was shortened by 3 bases and J by 4 bases, with 7 bases between the two germline ends. The CDR3 extends over 13 amino acids. From germline, CDR1 is ENHRY and CDR2 SYGVKD. CDR3 loop: CAISDPLNQPQHF. CDR3 bases: TGTGCCATCAGTGATCCGTTGAATCAGCCCCAGCATTTT.

This sequence joins TRBV12-3 or TRBV12-4 and TRBJ1-6; unclear D gene. Trimming removed 6 bases from V and 9 bases from J, with 12 bases in between. The CDR3 runs 13 residues. The CDR3 reads CASRSGWGSPLHF. The CDR3 DNA sequence: TGTGCCAGCAGGTCGGGATGGGGTTCACCCCTCCACTTT.

The chain has TRBV6-5 and TRBJ2-1; D possibly corresponds to TRBD2 (6 bases). Trimming cost V 0 bases and J 4 bases, with 10 bases left between them. Germline loops: CDR1 MNHEY, CDR2 SVGAGI. CDR3 length: 15 amino acids. CDR3 coding DNA: TGTGCCAGCAGTTACTCCGGGGGAGTATACAATGAGCAGTTCTTC. It yields the protein CASSYSGGVYNEQFF.

The chain has TRBV5-1 and TRBJ2-5; a weak D match, TRBD2 (5 bases). Trimming took off 1 base at V and 1 base at J, with 11 bases between the two ends. The CDR3 runs to 15 residues. The germline CDR1 and CDR2 sequences are SGHRS and YFSETQ. The CDR3 loop reads CASSLSGTSQETQYF. Here the CDR3 DNA reads TGCGCCAGCAGCTTGTCGGGAACCTCCCAAGAGACCCAGTACTTC.

This clone was seen once. V is TRBV30 and J is TRBJ1-1; perhaps TRBD1 as D (6 bases). V was shortened by 4 bases and J by 9 bases, with 12 bases between the two germline ends. This CDR3 has 11 amino acids. Germline loops: CDR1 GTSNPN, CDR2 SVGIG (reference sequence). CDR3 DNA: TGTGCCTGGACGTTGACAGGAAAAGCTTTCTTT. Residues: CAWTLTGKAFF.

This sequence joins TRBV2 and TRBJ1-2; 7 bases map to TRBD1. This CDR3 comprises 13 residues. Germline CDR1 reads SNHLY; CDR2 reads FYNNEI. Trimming took 10 bases from V and 4 from J; bases not matched to a gene: 9. CDR3 amino acids: CATVGTVPYGYTF. The CDR3 bases are TGTGCCACCGTGGGGACAGTACCCTATGGCTACACCTTC.

V usage is TRBV29-1 and J usage is TRBJ1-1, with D possibly TRBD1 on 5 matching bases. V was cut by 7 bases and J by 14 bases, with 23 bases left in between. The V gene's germline CDR1 is SQVTM and CDR2 ANQGSEA. This CDR3 has 12 residues. In DNA, the CDR3 is TGCAGCGCCCGGACCGGGACGCGGGATGACTTCTTT. It is translated as CSARTGTRDDFF.

This sequence joins TRBV4-1 and TRBJ2-2, with 8 nucleotides matching TRBD1. Germline V gives CDR1 MGHRA, CDR2 YSYEKL. The V segment lost 1 base and the J segment 5 bases; nucleotides outside the gene matches: 6. The CDR3 is 16 residues long. The CDR3 spells CASSQAWTGRTGELFF. The CDR3 DNA reads TGCGCCAGCAGCCAAGCGTGGACAGGGAGGACCGGGGAGCTGTTTTTT.

The J gene is TRBJ2-1, the V gene TRBV16; 12 nucleotides line up with TRBD2. J lost 7 bases, V lost 3 bases, and 10 bases had no gene match. This CDR3 comprises 17 residues. Germline CDR1 KGHSY, CDR2 FQNENV. The CDR3 is CASSHLKGLAGSNEQFF. The CDR3, as DNA: TGTGCCAGCAGCCACTTAAAGGGACTAGCGGGTTCGAATGAGCAGTTCTTC. The full variable domain, its missing parts supplied by reference TRBV16 and TRBJ2-1, is GEEVAQTPKHLVRGEGQKAKLYCAPIKGHSYVFWYQQVLKNEFKFLISFQNENVFDETGMPKERFSAKCLPNSPCSLEIQATKLEDSAVYFCASSHLKGLAGSNEQFFGPGTRLTVL.

J is TRBJ2-4 and V is TRBV3-1 (or the pseudogene TRBV3-2); D is undetermined. The germline CDR1 and CDR2 sequences are LGHDT and YNNKEL (reference sequence). This CDR3 has 16 amino acids. Deletions cut 1 base from V and 0 bases from J, with 10 bases between. The CDR3 reads CASSQGQVGAKNIQYF. Written as DNA, the CDR3 is TGTGCCAGCAGCCAAGGTCAGGTCGGAGCCAAAAACATTCAGTACTTC.

V usage is TRBV6-5 and J usage is TRBJ1-3; TRBD1 agrees at 7 bases. The CDR3 is 16 residues long. The J segment lost 1 base and the V segment lost 0 bases, leaving 3 bases of the junction unmatched. Germline V CDR1 and CDR2: MNHEY, SVGAGI. The CDR3 DNA is TGTGCCAGCAGTTACTCGGGACAGCTATCTGGAAACACCATATATTTT. It yields the protein CASSYSGQLSGNTIYF.

This clone was seen a few times. The sample carries other DNA sequences with the same CDR3. V is TRBV5-4 and J is TRBJ1-1; TRBD1 matches at 7 bases. This CDR3 is built from 13 residues. Trimming removed 4 bases from V and 3 bases from J; junction bases left unmatched: 3. CDR1 is SGHNT and CDR2 is YYREEE in the germline V gene (reference sequence). The CDR3 coding sequence is TGTGCCAGCAGCAGGGACAGTCACACTGAAGCTTTCTTT. This codes for CASSRDSHTEAFF. Based on the CDR3 plus reference TRBV5-4 and TRBJ1-1, the full variable domain is ETGVTQSPTHLIKTRGQQVTLRCSSQSGHNTVSWYQQALGQGPQFIFQYYREEENGRGNFPPRFSGLQFPNYSSELNVNALELDDSALYLCASSRDSHTEAFFGQGTRLTVV.

The gene calls are TRBV6-5 and TRBJ2-1; 8 bases are shared with TRBD2. J lost 1 base, V lost 5 bases, and 4 bases had no gene match. This CDR3 region has 15 residues. Germline V gene lookup returns CDR1 MNHEY and CDR2 SVGAGI. The CDR3, as DNA: TGTGCCAGCAGTAATAGCGGGACGTCCTACAATGAGCAGTTCTTC. As protein: CASSNSGTSYNEQFF.

The chain carries TRBV27 and TRBJ1-1; D is undetermined. Germline V gene sequence: CDR1 MNHEY, CDR2 SMNVEV (reference sequence). With 0 bases removed from V and 1 base from J, the gap between germline ends came to 9 bases. The CDR3 covers 15 residues. The CDR3 region is CASSLSRVGNTEAFF. In DNA form, the CDR3 reads TGTGCCAGCAGTTTATCTCGGGTGGGGAACACTGAAGCTTTCTTT.

The chain employs TRBV28 and TRBJ1-2, with D unresolved. V lost 5 bases and J lost 8, with 12 bases in between. The CDR3 length is 12 residues. The germline CDR1 and CDR2 sequences are MDHEN and SYDVKM. CDR3 sequence (DNA): TGTGCCAGCAGTCCCTCTACCGGGGGCTACACCTTC. Translated: CASSPSTGGYTF.

The CDR3 here is CASSLMAPQLGAQETQYF. CDR3 DNA sequence: TGTGCCAGCTCACTGATGGCGCCCCAACTAGGAGCCCAAGAGACCCAGTACTTC. The V and J genes are TRBV18 and TRBJ2-5; tentatively, D is TRBD2 (5 bases). Between the trimmed V and J ends, which lost 4 bases and 1 base, there was a span of 22 bases. The CDR3 is made up of 18 amino acids. The germline gives CDR1 KGHSH, CDR2 LQKENI.